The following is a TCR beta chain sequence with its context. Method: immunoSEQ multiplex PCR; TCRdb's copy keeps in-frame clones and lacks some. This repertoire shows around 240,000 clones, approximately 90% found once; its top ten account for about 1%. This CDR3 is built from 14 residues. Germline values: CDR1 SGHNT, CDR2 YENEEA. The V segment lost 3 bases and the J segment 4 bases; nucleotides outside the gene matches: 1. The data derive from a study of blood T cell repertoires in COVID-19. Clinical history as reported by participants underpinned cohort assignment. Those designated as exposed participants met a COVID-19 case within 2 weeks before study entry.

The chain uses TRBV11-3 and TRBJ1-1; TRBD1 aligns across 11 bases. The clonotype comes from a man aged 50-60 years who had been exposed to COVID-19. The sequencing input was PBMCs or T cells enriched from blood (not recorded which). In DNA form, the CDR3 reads TGTGCCAGCAGCTTCGGGACAGGGGGCACTGAAGCTTTCTTT. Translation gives CASSFGTGGTEAFF. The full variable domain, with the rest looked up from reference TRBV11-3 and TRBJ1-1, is EAGVVQSPRYKIIEKKQPVAFWCNPISGHNTLYWYLQNLGQGPELLIRYENEEAVDDSQLPKDRFSAERLKGVDSTLKIQPAELGDSAVYLCASSFGTGGTEAFFGQGTRLTVV.